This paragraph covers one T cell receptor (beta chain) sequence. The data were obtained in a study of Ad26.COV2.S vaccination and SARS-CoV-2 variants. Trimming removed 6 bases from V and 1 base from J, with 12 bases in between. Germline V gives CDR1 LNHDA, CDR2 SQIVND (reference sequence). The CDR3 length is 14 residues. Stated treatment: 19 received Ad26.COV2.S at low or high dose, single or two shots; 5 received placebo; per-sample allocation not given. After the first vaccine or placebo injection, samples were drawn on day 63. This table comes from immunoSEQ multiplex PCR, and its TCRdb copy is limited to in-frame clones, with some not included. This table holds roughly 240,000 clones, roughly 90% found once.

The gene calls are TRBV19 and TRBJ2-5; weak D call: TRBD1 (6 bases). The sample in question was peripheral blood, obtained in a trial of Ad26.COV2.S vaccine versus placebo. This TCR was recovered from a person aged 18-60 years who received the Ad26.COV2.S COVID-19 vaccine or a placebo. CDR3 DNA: TGTGCCAGTAGACAGGGCGGAGCCCAAGAGACCCAGTACTTC. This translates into CASRQGGAQETQYF.